This TCR beta chain comes out of a study of human T cells and chemical hapten exposure (dated by TCRdb to 2020 to 2023). In the study overall: Libraries were pooled for sequencing, and per-sample TCR yields varied mainly because of small differences in library volumes within the pool. The study tracked peripheral blood TCR repertoire changes in vivo during primary and secondary sensitization to the hapten diphenylcyclopropenone (DPC) in alopecia patients. Results the study describes overall, beyond this receptor: Repeated subsampling changed both the strength of the expansion versus patch-test correlation and the threshold at which the correlation became significant. The number of TCRs above 1 in 1000 frequency did not change with DPC sensitization; there was no evidence of global repertoire structure alterations.

During library preparation, unique molecular identifiers were attached to individual cDNA molecules so that TCRs could be counted in a quantitative, reproducible way. Each blood RNA sample was used to sequence both TCR alpha and TCR beta chains. From the authors' description of their analysis: A median of approximately 96,000 TCRs per sample was observed, with a range of about 20,000 to 750,000. The Decombinator software suite was used to annotate the V, J and CDR3 of the TCR reads. Every sample was subsampled to the same number of TCRs (28,000) for the PS versus PT1 abundance plots. Expanded TCRs were defined as absent before sensitization and observed at least eight times at the 2-week time point. TCRdb took the public reads, trimmed them with fastp at Q25, ran MiXCR for clone calling and kept in-frame beta chains. One record per CDR3 amino acid sequence lists the most common genes and DNA. TCRdb's processing, not the authors', yielded these V and J calls. The sample table records about 120,000 distinct CDR3 sequences; 8% to 9.5% of these occur just once. Just over 1.4% of the sample rests with the top ten.

Unfractionated whole blood was collected in Tempus Blood RNA tubes, and total RNA was extracted from that blood. About five healthy volunteers served as TCR sequencing controls and were bled at day 0, 2 weeks and 6 weeks. CDR1 and CDR2, looked up from the germline V gene, are SGDLS and YYNGEE. Its CDR3 holds 19 amino acids, cysteine through phenylalanine. The kept DNA is CDR3 alone, 57 bases in frame from the first base. After removal of 4 bases from V and 0 bases from J, the junction retains 13 bases not matched to a gene. On this clonotype itself: What antigen it recognizes has not been identified. No much larger clone is present one base from it, and per-base qualities are unavailable.

The TCR comes from a human donor in good health. Some clones in this sample may be carry-over from other donors' samples. Donor details come from another sample of the same person, matched by shared clones. The V gene is TRBV9 and the J gene is TRBJ2-6; the central 7 bases match TRBD1. The sequencing sample was made of whole blood. The DNA sequence is as follows: TGTGCCAGCAGCACTGGACAGGTTCCGTACCCCTCTGGGGCCAACGTCCTGACTTTC. The encoded protein is CASSTGQVPYPSGANVLTF.